This T cell receptor (beta chain) was sequenced during a study of patients and donors after allogeneic stem cell transplantation. V was pared by 5 bases and J by 2 bases, with 13 bases between. The CDR3 consists of 13 residues. Germline values: CDR1 DFQATT, CDR2 SNEGSKA (reference sequence). Ten or more counts support this clonotype. TCRdb passed the RT-PCR reads through MiXCR, listing each CDR3 protein once. The repertoire includes some 880,000 distinct CDR3 sequences, roughly 17% of them detected once, and around 6% sits in the top ten. The clonotype originates from a human donor who was either an allogeneic HSCT recipient or a stem cell or donor lymphocyte infusion donor (not recorded which). It is not recorded whose cells these are; they may come from a transplant donor. Sequences were obtained from blood, either unsorted or a sorted T cell fraction (not recorded which). The rearrangement joins TRBV20-1 to TRBJ2-7; D not resolved. The CDR3 sequence is CSALRAQAYEQYF. CDR3 DNA sequence: TGCAGTGCTCTCCGGGCTCAAGCCTACGAGCAGTACTTC.